One and the same sample provided the 2 T cell receptor beta chains below, sequenced in a study of cytomegalovirus exposure and HLA in healthy donors. 13 Jbeta primers and 60 Vbeta primers were used for the PCR. TCRdb's copy holds only in-frame clones and misses some; the assay was immunoSEQ multiplex PCR. The profile shows around 40,000 clones, 50% to 75% of them singletons. Sequenced: PBMCs. All receptors derive from a human donor in good health.

This clone was recorded a few times. V is TRBV5-1 and J is TRBJ1-2; D possibly corresponds to TRBD1 (6 bases). V was trimmed by 1 base and J by 11 bases, leaving 12 bases between them. CDR3 length equals 12 residues. The germline CDR1 and CDR2 sequences are SGHRS and YFSETQ. The CDR3 is CASSLSGALYTF. The DNA of the CDR3 is TGCGCCAGCAGCTTGTCAGGGGCATTATACACCTTC. Based on the CDR3 plus reference TRBV5-1 and TRBJ1-2, the full variable domain is KAGVTQTPRYLIKTRGQQVTLSCSPISGHRSVSWYQQTPGQGLQFLFEYFSETQRNKGNFPGRFSGRQFSNSRSEMNVSTLELGDSALYLCASSLSGALYTFGSGTRLTVV.

This clone was detected only a few times. The CDR3 protein is CASRASGGITETQYF. The DNA of the CDR3 is TGTGCCAGCCGGGCTAGCGGGGGGATCACAGAGACCCAGTACTTC. This chain uses TRBV2 with TRBJ2-5; TRBD2 matches 11 bases. Germline values: CDR1 SNHLY, CDR2 FYNNEI. The J segment lost 4 bases and the V segment lost 8 bases, leaving 9 bases of the junction unmatched. This CDR3 has 15 amino acids.